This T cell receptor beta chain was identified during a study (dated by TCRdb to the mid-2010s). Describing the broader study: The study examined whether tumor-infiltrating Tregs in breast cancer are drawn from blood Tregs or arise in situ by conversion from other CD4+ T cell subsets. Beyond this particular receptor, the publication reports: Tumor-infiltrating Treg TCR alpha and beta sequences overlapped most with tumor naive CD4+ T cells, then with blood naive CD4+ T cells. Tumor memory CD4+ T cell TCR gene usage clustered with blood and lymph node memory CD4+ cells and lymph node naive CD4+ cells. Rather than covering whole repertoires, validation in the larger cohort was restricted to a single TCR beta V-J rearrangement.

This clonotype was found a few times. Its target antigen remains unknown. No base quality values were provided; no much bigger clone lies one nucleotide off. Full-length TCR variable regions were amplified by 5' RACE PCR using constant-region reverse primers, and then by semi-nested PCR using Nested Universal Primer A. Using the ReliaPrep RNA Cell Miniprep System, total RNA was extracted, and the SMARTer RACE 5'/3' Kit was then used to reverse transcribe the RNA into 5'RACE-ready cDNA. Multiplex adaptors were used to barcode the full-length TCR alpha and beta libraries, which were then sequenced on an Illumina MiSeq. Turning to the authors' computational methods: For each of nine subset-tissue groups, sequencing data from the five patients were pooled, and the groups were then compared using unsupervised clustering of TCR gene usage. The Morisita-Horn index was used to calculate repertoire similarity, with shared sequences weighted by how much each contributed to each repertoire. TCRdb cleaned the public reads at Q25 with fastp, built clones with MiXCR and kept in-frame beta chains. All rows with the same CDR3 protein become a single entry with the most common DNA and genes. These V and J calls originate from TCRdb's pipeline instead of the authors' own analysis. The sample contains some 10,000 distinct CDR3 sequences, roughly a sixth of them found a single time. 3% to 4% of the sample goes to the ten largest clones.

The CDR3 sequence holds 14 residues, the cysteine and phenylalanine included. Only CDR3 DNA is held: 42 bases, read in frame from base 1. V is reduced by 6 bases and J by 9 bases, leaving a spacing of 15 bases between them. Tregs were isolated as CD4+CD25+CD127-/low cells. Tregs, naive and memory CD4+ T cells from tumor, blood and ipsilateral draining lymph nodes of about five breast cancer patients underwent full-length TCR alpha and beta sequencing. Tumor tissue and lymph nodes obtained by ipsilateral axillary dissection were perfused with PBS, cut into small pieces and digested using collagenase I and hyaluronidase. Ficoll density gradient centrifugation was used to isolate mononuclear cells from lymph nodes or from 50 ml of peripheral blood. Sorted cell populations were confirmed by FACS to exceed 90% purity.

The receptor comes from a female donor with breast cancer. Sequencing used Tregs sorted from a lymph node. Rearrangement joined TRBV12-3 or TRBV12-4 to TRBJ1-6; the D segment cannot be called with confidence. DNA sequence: TGTGCCAGCAGGTTCGGGGAAGGGAGTTCACCCCTCCACTTT. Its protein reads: CASRFGEGSSPLHF.